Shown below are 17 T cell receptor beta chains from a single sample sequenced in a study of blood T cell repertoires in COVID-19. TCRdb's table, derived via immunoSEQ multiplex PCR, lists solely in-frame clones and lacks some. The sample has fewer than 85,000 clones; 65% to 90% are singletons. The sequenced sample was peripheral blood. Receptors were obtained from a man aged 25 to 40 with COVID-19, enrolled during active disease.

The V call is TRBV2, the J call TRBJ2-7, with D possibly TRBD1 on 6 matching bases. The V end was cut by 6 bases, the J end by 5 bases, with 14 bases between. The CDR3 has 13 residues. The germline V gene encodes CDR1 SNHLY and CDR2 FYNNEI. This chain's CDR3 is CASSAVQGNEQYF. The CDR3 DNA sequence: TGTGCCAGCAGCGCCGTTCAGGGGAACGAGCAGTACTTC.

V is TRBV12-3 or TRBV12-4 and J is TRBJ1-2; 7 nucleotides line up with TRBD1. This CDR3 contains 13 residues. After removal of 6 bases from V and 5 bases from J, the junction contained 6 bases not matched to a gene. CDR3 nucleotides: TGTGCCAGCAGCAAGGGGACAGCGTATGGCTACACCTTC. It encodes CASSKGTAYGYTF.

The CDR3 is CASSLGGEAADTQYF. DNA of the CDR3: TGTGCCAGCAGCTTAGGCGGGGAAGCGGCAGATACGCAGTATTTT. The chain combines TRBV7-2 with TRBJ2-3; tentative D call: TRBD2 (6 bases). Germline V CDR1 and CDR2: SGHTA, FQGNSA. Trimming took off 1 base at V and 4 bases at J, with 12 bases between the two ends. CDR3 length equals 15 residues.

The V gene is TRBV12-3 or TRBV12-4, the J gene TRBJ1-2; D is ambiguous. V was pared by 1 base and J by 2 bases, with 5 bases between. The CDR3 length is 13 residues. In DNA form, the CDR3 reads TGTGCCAGCAGTTTAGGCCAGAACTATGGCTACACCTTC. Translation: CASSLGQNYGYTF.

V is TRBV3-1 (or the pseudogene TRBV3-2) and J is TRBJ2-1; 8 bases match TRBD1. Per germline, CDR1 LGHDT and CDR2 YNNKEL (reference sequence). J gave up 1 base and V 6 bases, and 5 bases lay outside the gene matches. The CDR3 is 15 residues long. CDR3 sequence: CASSQTGESYNEQFF. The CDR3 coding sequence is TGTGCCAGCAGTCAGACAGGGGAATCCTACAATGAGCAGTTCTTC.

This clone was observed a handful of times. The CDR3 sequence: CASSEPSGSRNEQFF. The CDR3 region has the DNA TGTGCCAGCAGTGAGCCTAGCGGGTCACGTAATGAGCAGTTCTTC. The gene calls are TRBV25-1 and TRBJ2-1; 8 bases are shared with TRBD2. CDR1 and CDR2 (germline): MGHDK, SYGVNS. The CDR3 is 15 residues long. Germline trimming cut 3 bases from V and 7 bases from J; bases unmatched to any gene: 8.

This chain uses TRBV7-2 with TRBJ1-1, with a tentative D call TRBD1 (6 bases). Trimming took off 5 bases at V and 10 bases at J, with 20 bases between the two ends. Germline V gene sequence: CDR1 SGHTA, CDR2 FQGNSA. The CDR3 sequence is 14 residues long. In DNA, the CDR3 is TGTGCCAGCAGCCACCTCCCGGGACACCATGGAGCTTTCTTT. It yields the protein CASSHLPGHHGAFF. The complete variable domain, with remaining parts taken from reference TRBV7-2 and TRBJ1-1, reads GAGVSQSPSNKVTEKGKDVELRCDPISGHTALYWYRQSLGQGLEFLIYFQGNSAPDKSGLPSDRFSAERTGGSVSTLTIQRTQQEDSAVYLCASSHLPGHHGAFFGQGTRLTVV.

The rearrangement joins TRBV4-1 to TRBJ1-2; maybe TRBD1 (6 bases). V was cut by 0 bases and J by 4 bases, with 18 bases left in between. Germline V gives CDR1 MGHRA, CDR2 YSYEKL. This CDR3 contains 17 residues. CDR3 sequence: CASSQDPMDRPTYGYTF. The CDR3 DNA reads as TGCGCCAGCAGCCAAGACCCCATGGACAGACCAACCTATGGCTACACCTTC.

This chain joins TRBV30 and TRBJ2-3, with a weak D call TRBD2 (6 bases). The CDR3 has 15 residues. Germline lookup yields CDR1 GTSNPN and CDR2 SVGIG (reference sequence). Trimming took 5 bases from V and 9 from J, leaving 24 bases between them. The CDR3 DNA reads TGTGCCTGGGAAGGGTCCCTAATCTCGAGCGGGACGCAGTATTTT. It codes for CAWEGSLISSGTQYF.

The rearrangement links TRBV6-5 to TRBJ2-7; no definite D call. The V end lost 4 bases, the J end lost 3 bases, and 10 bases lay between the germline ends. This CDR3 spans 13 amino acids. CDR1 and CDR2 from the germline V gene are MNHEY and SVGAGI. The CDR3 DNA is TGTGCCAGCAGTTCCGTCCTTAACTACGAGCAGTACTTC. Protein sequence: CASSSVLNYEQYF.

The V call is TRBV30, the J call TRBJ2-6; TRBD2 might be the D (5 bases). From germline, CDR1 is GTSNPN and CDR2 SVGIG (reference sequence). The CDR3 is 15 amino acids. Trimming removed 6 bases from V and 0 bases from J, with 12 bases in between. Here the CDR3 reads CACFLARSGANVLTF. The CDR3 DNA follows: TGTGCCTGCTTCCTAGCCCGCTCTGGGGCCAACGTCCTGACTTTC. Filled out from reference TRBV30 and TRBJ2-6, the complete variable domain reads SQTIHQWPATLVQPVGSPLSLECTVEGTSNPNLYWYRQAAGRGLQLLFYSVGIGQISSEVPQNLSASRPQDRQFILSSKKLLLSDSGFYLCACFLARSGANVLTFGAGSRLTVL.

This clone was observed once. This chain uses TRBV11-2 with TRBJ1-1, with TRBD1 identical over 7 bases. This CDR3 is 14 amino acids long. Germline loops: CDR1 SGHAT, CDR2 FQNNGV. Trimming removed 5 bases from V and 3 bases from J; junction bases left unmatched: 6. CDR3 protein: CASSLNRGDTEAFF. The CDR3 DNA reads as TGTGCCAGCAGCCTCAACAGGGGTGACACTGAAGCTTTCTTT.

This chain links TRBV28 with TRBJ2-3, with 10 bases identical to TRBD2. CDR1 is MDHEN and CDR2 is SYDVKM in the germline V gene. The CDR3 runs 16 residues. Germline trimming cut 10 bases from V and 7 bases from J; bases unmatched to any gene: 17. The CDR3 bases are TGTGCCATCCTGAAAGGGGAGCGGGAGGGCCCTAATACGCAGTATTTT. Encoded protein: CAILKGEREGPNTQYF.

CDR3 nucleotides: TGTGCCAGCAGCTTAGGTCCCCTAGCGGCTCAAGAGACCCAGTACTTC. This translates into CASSLGPLAAQETQYF. The rearrangement links TRBV7-9 to TRBJ2-5; the match to TRBD2 covers 7 bases. This CDR3 comprises 16 residues. Germline V gene data show CDR1 as SEHNR and CDR2 as FQNEAQ (reference sequence). The trim removed 1 base at V and 2 bases at J, leaving 7 bases unmatched.

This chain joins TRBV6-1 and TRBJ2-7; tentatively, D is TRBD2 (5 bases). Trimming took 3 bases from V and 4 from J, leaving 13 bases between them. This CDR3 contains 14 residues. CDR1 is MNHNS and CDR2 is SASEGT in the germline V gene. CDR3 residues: CASSDEGLSYEQYF. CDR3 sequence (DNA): TGTGCCAGCAGTGATGAGGGATTGTCATACGAGCAGTACTTC.

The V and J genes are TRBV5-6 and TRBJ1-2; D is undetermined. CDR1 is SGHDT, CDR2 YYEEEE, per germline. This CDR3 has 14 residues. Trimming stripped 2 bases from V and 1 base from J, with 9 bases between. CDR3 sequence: CASSFSSYNYGYTF. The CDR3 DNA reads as TGTGCCAGCAGCTTTAGCTCTTATAACTATGGCTACACCTTC.

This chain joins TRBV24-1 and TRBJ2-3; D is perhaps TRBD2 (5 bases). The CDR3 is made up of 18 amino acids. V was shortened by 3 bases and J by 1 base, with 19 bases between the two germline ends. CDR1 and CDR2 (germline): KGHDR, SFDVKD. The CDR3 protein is CATSDPDTAGGGTDTQYF. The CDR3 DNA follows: TGTGCCACCAGTGATCCCGATACCGCGGGTGGAGGCACAGATACGCAGTATTTT.